This T cell receptor beta chain is drawn from a study of patients and donors after allogeneic stem cell transplantation (dated by TCRdb to between 2020 and 2021). The protocol used for the library was RT-PCR. Sequencing instrument: NextSeq 550. Using fastp trimming at Q25 and MiXCR clonotype assembly, TCRdb reanalyzed the public sequencing data and kept in-frame beta chains. For every CDR3 protein sequence, its rows merge into one entry that carries the most common genes and DNA. The sample yields more than 850,000 distinct CDR3 sequences; about a sixth were counted once. The ten largest clones capture 6% of the sample. A word on this clonotype: The target of this receptor is not known. Base qualities are not at hand, and no much larger clone is one base apart.

The source material was blood, either unsorted or a sorted T cell fraction (not recorded which). This TCR came from a human donor who was either an allogeneic HSCT recipient or a stem cell or donor lymphocyte infusion donor (not recorded which). It is not recorded whose cells these are; they may come from a transplant donor.

The encoded CDR3 is CASSRWGVEQYF. In nucleotide form, the sequence is TGTGCCAGCAGTCGATGGGGGGTGGAGCAGTACTTC. The chain links TRBV27 with TRBJ2-7; the D gene is possibly TRBD2, with 6 bases matching. Spanning cysteine to phenylalanine, the CDR3 consists of 12 amino acids. Only the CDR3 DNA stays, 36 bases, in frame from base 1. Trimming at the junction amounts to 5 bases on V and 7 bases on J, and the germline ends lie 12 bases apart. Sequences MNHEY (CDR1) and SMNVEV (CDR2) are obtained from the germline V gene (reference sequence).